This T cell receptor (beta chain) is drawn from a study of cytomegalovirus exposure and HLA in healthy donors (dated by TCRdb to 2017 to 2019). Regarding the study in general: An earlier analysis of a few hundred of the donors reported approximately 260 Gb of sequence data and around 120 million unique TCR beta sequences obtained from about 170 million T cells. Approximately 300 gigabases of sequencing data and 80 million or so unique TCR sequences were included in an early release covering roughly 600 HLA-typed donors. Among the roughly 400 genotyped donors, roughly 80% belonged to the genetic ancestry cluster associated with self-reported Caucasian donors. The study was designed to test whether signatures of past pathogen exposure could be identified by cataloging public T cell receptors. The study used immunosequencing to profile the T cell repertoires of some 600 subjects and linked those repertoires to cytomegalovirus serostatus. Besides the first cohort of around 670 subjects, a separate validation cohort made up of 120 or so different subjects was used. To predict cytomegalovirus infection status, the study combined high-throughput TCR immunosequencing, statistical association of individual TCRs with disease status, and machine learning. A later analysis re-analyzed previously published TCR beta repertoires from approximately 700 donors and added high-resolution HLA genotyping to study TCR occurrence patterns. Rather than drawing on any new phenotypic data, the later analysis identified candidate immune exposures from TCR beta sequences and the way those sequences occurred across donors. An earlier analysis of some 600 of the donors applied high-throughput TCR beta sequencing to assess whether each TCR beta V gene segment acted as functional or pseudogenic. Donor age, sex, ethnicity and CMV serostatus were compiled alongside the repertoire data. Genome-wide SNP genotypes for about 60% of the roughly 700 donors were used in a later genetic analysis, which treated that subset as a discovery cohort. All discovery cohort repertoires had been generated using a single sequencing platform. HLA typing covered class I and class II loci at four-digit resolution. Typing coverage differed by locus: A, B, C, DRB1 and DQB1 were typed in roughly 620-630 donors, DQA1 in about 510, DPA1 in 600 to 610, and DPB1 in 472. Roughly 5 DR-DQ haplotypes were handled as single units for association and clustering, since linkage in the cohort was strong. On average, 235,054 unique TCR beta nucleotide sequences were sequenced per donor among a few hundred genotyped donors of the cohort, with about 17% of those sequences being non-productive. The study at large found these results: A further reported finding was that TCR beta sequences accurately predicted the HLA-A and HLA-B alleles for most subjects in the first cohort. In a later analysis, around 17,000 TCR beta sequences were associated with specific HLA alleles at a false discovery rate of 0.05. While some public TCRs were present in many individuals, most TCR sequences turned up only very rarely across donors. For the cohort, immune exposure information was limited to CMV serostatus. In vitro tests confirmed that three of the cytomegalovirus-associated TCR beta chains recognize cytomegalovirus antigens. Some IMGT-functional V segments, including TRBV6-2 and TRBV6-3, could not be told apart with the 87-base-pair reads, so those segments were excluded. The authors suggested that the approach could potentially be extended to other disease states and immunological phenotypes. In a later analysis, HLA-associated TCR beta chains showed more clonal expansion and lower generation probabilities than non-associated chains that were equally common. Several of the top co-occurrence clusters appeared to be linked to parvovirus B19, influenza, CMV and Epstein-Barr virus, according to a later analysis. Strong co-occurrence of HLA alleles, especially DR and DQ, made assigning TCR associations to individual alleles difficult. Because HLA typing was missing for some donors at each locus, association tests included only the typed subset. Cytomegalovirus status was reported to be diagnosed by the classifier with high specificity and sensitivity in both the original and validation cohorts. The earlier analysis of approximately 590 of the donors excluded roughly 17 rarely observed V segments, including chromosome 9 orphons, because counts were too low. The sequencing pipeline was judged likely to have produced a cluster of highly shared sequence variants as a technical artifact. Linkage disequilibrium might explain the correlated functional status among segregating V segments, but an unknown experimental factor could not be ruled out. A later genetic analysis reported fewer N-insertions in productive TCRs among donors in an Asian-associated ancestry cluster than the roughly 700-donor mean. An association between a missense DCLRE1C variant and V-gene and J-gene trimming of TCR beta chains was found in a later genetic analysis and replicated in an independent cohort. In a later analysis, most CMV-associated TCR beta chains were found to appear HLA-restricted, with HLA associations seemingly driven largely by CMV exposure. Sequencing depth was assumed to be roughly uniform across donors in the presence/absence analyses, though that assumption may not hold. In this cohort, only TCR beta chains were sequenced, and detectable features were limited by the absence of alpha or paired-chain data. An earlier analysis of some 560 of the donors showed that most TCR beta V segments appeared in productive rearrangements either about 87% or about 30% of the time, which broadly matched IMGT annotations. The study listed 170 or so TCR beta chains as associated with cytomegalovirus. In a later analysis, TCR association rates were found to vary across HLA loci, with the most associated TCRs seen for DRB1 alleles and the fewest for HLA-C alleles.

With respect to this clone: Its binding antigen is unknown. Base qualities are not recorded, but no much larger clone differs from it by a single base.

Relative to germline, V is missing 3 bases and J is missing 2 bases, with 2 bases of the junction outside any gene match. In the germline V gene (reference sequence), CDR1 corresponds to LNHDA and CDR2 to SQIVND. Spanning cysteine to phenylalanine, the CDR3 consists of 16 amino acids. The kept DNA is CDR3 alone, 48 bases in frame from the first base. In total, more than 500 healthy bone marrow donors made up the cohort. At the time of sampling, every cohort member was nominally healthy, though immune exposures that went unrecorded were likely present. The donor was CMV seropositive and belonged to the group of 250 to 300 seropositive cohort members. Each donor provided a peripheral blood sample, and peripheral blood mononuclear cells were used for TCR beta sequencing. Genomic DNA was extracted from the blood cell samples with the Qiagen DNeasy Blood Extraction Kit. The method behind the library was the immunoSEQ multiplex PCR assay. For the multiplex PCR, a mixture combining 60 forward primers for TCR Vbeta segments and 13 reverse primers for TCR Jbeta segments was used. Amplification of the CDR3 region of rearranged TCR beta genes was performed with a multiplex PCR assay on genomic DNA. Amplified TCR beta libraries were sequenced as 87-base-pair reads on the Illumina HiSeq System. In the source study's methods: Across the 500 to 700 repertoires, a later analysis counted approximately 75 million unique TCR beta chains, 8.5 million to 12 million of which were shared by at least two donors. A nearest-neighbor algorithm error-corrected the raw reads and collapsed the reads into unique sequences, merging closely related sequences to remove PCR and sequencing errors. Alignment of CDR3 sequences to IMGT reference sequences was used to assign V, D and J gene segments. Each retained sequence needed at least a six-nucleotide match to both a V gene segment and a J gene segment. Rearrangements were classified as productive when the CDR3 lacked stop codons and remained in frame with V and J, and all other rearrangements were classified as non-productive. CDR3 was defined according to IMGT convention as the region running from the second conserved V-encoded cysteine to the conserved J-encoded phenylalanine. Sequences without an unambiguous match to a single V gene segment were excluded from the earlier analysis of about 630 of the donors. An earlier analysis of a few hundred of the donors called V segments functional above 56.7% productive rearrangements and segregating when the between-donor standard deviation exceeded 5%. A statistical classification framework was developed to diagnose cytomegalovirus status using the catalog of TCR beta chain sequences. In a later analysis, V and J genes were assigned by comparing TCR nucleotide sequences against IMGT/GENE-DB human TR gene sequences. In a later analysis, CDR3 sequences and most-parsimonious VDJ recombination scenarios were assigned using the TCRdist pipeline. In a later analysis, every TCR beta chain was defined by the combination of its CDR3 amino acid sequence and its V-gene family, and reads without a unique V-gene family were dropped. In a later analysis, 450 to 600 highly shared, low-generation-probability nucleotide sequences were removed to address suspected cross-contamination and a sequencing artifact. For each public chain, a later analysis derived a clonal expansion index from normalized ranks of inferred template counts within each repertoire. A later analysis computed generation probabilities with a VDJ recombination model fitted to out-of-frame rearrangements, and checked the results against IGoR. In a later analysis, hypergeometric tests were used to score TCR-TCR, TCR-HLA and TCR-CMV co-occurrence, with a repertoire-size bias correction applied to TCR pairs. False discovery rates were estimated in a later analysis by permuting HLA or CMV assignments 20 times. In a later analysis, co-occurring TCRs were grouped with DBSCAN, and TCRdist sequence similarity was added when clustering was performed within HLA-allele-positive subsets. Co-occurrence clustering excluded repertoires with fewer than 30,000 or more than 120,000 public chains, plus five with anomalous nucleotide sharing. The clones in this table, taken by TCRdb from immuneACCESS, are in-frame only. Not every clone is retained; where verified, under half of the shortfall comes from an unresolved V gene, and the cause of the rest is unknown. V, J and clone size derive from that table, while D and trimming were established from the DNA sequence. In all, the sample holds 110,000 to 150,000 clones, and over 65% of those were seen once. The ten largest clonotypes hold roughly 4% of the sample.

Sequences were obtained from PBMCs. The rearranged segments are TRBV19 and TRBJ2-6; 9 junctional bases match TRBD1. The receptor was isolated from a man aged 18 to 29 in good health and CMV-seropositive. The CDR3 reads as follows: CASSIRQGAGANVLTF. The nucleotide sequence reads TGTGCCAGTAGTATCCGACAGGGGGCTGGGGCCAACGTCCTGACTTTC.